These 6 T cell receptor beta chains came from one sample sequenced in a study of cytomegalovirus exposure and HLA in healthy donors. In the PCR, 60 Vbeta and 13 Jbeta primers were used. This table comes from immunoSEQ multiplex PCR, and its TCRdb copy is limited to in-frame clones, with some not included. Across tens of thousands of clones, the top ten clones capture more than 20% of the sample. The sequencing input was PBMCs. The receptors were gathered from a man aged 60 to 69 in good health and CMV-seropositive.

The chain recombines TRBV7-2 with TRBJ2-5; possible D gene TRBD2, 6 bases. V lost 8 bases to trimming and J lost 4 bases, with 11 bases between them. Germline V gene sequence: CDR1 SGHTA, CDR2 FQGNSA. The CDR3 covers 12 residues. This CDR3 reads CASSRDLETQYF. In nucleotides, the CDR3 is TGTGCCAGCTCGCGGGACTTAGAGACCCAGTACTTC.

The chain is built from TRBV11-3 and TRBJ2-1, with TRBD2 matching 10 bases. Germline lookup yields CDR1 SGHNT and CDR2 YENEEA. The V and J ends lost 5 bases and 4 bases, in that order; junction bases with no gene match: 5. CDR3 length: 15 residues. Written as DNA, the CDR3 is TGTGCCAGCAGCCGGACTAGCGGAATGTACAATGAGCAGTTCTTC. Protein: CASSRTSGMYNEQFF.

The CDR3 nucleotides read TGTGCCAGCACTTCCGGGACTCTGGAGTACTTC. Encoded protein: CASTSGTLEYF. The chain links TRBV27 to TRBJ2-7; a possible D gene is TRBD2 (6 bases). Germline V gene data show CDR1 as MNHEY and CDR2 as SMNVEV (reference sequence). This CDR3 has 11 amino acids. V was clipped by 7 bases and J by 11 bases, with 15 bases between them.

The chain combines TRBV5-6 with TRBJ2-3; no firm D call. V dropped 6 bases and J dropped 6 bases, with 20 bases sitting between them. This CDR3 has 15 amino acids. Germline assignment: CDR1 SGHDT and CDR2 YYEEEE. The CDR3 loop is CASTRSLLKMDTQYF. In nucleotides, the CDR3 is TGTGCCAGCACCAGGTCGCTGCTCAAAATGGATACGCAGTATTTT.

This sequence joins TRBV30 and TRBJ2-7, with TRBD1 matching over 9 bases. After removal of 1 base from V and 5 bases from J, the junction contained 3 bases not matched to a gene. CDR3 size: 13 residues. Looked up from germline, CDR1 is GTSNPN and CDR2 is SVGIG (reference sequence). The CDR3 nucleotides are TGTGCCTGGAGTGACCGGGACAGGGACGAGCAGTACTTC. Amino acid sequence: CAWSDRDRDEQYF.

The chain is built from TRBV18 and TRBJ2-7; the match to TRBD1 covers 7 bases. After removal of 3 bases from V and 4 bases from J, the junction contained 6 bases not matched to a gene. The CDR3 runs 14 residues. Germline loops: CDR1 KGHSH, CDR2 LQKENI. This CDR3 reads CASSPSQGEYEQYF. The CDR3 nucleotides read TGTGCCAGCTCACCGTCTCAGGGGGAGTACGAGCAGTACTTC.